This T cell receptor (beta chain) was sequenced during a study of tumor and adjacent non-tumor tissue in lung cancer. TCRbeta libraries were built with three rounds of nested PCR, modified from ARM-PCR. MiXCR, applied by TCRdb to the multiplex PCR reads, yields one record per CDR3 protein. This table holds 100,000 to 120,000 distinct CDR3 sequences, approximately 80% found once. Comments on this clonotype: Relative to the germline gene, one junction end is altered; a read error may explain this.

This sample's RNA came from whole unsorted tissue. CDR3 size: 19 residues. CDR1 and CDR2 from the germline V gene are MGHRA and YSYEKL. The chain links TRBV4-1 to TRBJ2-1; TRBD2 aligns across 15 bases. Specimen: lung tumor tissue. This clonotype was obtained from a man in his sixties or seventies with non-small cell lung cancer. In DNA, the CDR3 is TGCTCCAGCAGCCATCCGGGACTAGCGGGGGGACCAGGTAAAAATGAGCAGCTCTTC. Residues: CSSSHPGLAGGPGKNEQLF.